These 10 T cell receptor beta chains were all obtained from the same sample, sequenced in a study of T cell responses to AZD1222 COVID-19 vaccine. Here immunoSEQ multiplex PCR was the method, and the copy in TCRdb shows in-frame clones only, minus some. The data hold about 140,000 clones, with approximately 95% observed a single time. This specimen was peripheral blood, taken on day 0 of MenACWY control vaccination. These TCRs come from an adult in good health.

In this sample, this clone turned up many times. The chain links TRBV2 to TRBJ2-5, with TRBD2 matching 8 bases. The CDR3 runs 15 residues. V trimming: 6 bases; J trimming: 5 bases; junction bases outside the gene matches: 11. Germline V gene data show CDR1 as SNHLY and CDR2 as FYNNEI. CDR3 bases: TGTGCCAGCAGACCCTGGGCGGGGGGCCCGGAGACCCAGTACTTC. Amino acid sequence: CASRPWAGGPETQYF.

V usage is TRBV11-2 and J usage is TRBJ2-1; D is possibly TRBD1 (6 bases). The V end lost 5 bases, the J end lost 0 bases, and 20 bases lay between the germline ends. CDR1 is SGHAT and CDR2 is FQNNGV in the germline V gene. CDR3 length: 18 residues. DNA of the CDR3: TGTGCCAGCAGCCCACCGACCTCAGGGGCCAGCTCCTACAATGAGCAGTTCTTC. Protein product: CASSPPTSGASSYNEQFF. The entire variable domain, with the rest obtained from reference TRBV11-2 and TRBJ2-1, is as follows: EAGVAQSPRYKIIEKRQSVAFWCNPISGHATLYWYQQILGQGPKLLIQFQNNGVVDDSQLPKDRFSAERLKGVDSTLKIQPAKLEDSAVYLCASSPPTSGASSYNEQFFGPGTRLTVL.

This clone has just one count. DNA of the CDR3: TGTGCCAGCAGCTTAGCATGGGACAGGGGGCTGTCGTTCGGAAATGAGCAGTTCTTC. This codes for CASSLAWDRGLSFGNEQFF. This chain joins TRBV7-2 and TRBJ2-1; 12 bases are a match to TRBD1. CDR3 length: 19 residues. Germline CDR1 and CDR2: SGHTA and FQGNSA. V was clipped by 0 bases and J by 7 bases; unmatched bases: 13.

The chain employs TRBV12-3 or TRBV12-4 and TRBJ1-2; D is undetermined. The V end was cut by 2 bases, the J end by 8 bases, with 12 bases between. This CDR3 comprises 13 residues. CDR3 in amino acids: CASSLRPTEGYTF. CDR3 DNA: TGTGCCAGCAGTTTAAGGCCCACAGAAGGCTACACCTTC.

V usage is TRBV5-1 and J usage is TRBJ2-2, with TRBD2 matching over 15 bases. Germline trimming cut 4 bases from V and 7 bases from J; bases unmatched to any gene: 8. CDR3 length equals 17 residues. CDR1 SGHRS and CDR2 YFSETQ come from the germline V gene. CDR3 DNA sequence: TGCGCCAGCAGCGGCGGACTAGCGGGAGGGTTTGACGGGGAGCTGTTTTTT. It yields the protein CASSGGLAGGFDGELFF.

The J gene is TRBJ2-2, the V gene TRBV27, with TRBD2 matching 7 bases. CDR3 length: 14 amino acids. J lost 3 bases, V lost 3 bases, and 1 base had no gene match. Germline V CDR1 and CDR2: MNHEY, SMNVEV (reference sequence). The CDR3 nucleotides read TGTGCCAGCAGTTTTCGGGGGGACACCGGGGAGCTGTTTTTT. Translation: CASSFRGDTGELFF.

The V and J genes are TRBV19 and TRBJ1-1; D gene ambiguous. Looked up from germline, CDR1 is LNHDA and CDR2 is SQIVND (reference sequence). V was clipped by 4 bases and J by 6 bases, with 9 bases between them. This CDR3 is built from 12 residues. This CDR3 is CASSRGFAEAFF. CDR3 nucleotide sequence: TGTGCCAGTAGTAGAGGCTTCGCTGAAGCTTTCTTT.

A single count supports this clone. The chain couples TRBV10-3 to TRBJ1-3; D not resolved. Germline V gene sequence: CDR1 ENHRY, CDR2 SYGVKD. The V end was cut by 2 bases, the J end by 0 bases, with 11 bases between. The CDR3 loop spans 16 amino acids. The CDR3 spells CAISETVASSGNTIYF. The CDR3 DNA reads TGTGCCATCAGTGAGACAGTAGCGAGCTCTGGAAACACCATATATTTT.

This rearrangement joins TRBV5-6 to TRBJ1-2, with D hard to call. V shed 0 bases and J shed 3 bases, with 12 bases lying between them. The CDR3 extends over 15 amino acids. The germline CDR1 and CDR2 sequences are SGHDT and YYEEEE. CDR3 sequence reads: CASSLVQRWDYGYTF. The DNA of the CDR3 is TGTGCCAGCAGCTTGGTACAGAGATGGGACTATGGCTACACCTTC.

The J gene is TRBJ2-7, the V gene TRBV14; 7 nucleotides match TRBD2. The germline V gene has CDR1 SGHDN and CDR2 FVKESK. V trimming: 2 bases; J trimming: 2 bases; junction bases outside the gene matches: 6. This CDR3 contains 15 residues. The CDR3 region is CASSQTTGGAYEQYF. The CDR3 nucleotides are TGTGCCAGCAGCCAAACAACTGGGGGGGCCTACGAGCAGTACTTC.